The 12 T cell receptor beta chains presented below share a single source sample, sequenced in a study of shared clonotypes between healthy human individuals (dated by TCRdb to about 2020). The library came from the immunoSEQ multiplex PCR assay. Not all clones reach the TCRdb copy of this immuneACCESS table, which keeps in-frame sequences only. Checked studies attribute under half of the gap to unresolved V genes and leave the rest unexplained. This sample has 950,000 to 1,100,000 clones in its table, and about 76% of those were observed once. 1.4% to 1.5% of the sample goes to the ten largest clones. The sample comprised memory CD4+ T cells sorted from blood. Explained via the paper, the cell subset or site label denotes: CD45RA-negative fraction. The receptors come from a young man in good health.

This chain uses TRBV27 with TRBJ1-5, with 8 bases identical to TRBD1. V gave up 5 bases and J gave up 3 bases; unmatched junction bases: 6. This CDR3 spans 15 amino acids. Germline CDR1 MNHEY, CDR2 SMNVEV (reference sequence). CDR3 DNA sequence: TGTGCCAGCAGTGCCGGGCAGGGGGCCAATCAGCCCCAGCATTTT. Protein: CASSAGQGANQPQHF.

This clone showed up many times. The chain employs TRBV19 and TRBJ1-1; 7 bases align to TRBD1. The J segment lost 2 bases and the V segment lost 6 bases, leaving 9 bases of the junction unmatched. Germline CDR1 reads LNHDA; CDR2 reads SQIVND (reference sequence). This CDR3 is built from 15 residues. The CDR3 nucleotides read TGTGCCAGTAGCGACCCGGGACAGCACAACACTGAAGCTTTCTTT. Translation gives CASSDPGQHNTEAFF.

The gene calls are TRBV7-2 and TRBJ2-7; 10 bases agree with TRBD2. Germline values: CDR1 SGHTA, CDR2 FQGNSA. The junction had 8 bases not matched to a gene; V was cut back by 1 base and J by 5 bases. This CDR3 has 16 residues. The CDR3 here is CASSLGPAGGHDEQYF. The CDR3 DNA reads as TGTGCCAGCAGCTTAGGTCCAGCGGGAGGGCACGACGAGCAGTACTTC.

The V call is TRBV5-4, the J call TRBJ2-5; 7 bases agree with TRBD1. The CDR3 has 15 residues. V lost 3 bases and J lost 1; bases outside the gene matches: 6. Germline loops: CDR1 SGHNT, CDR2 YYREEE (reference sequence). The CDR3 DNA reads as TGTGCCAGCAGCTCCAGACAGGGCCTCCAAGAGACCCAGTACTTC. It translates to CASSSRQGLQETQYF.

The chain is built from TRBV15 and TRBJ1-1, with D maybe TRBD1 (6 bases). Germline CDR1 is LNHNV and CDR2 is YYDKDF (reference sequence). The CDR3 is 14 amino acids. The V gene lost 0 bases and the J gene lost 7 bases, with 12 bases spanning the gap. The CDR3 loop is CATSRDPGALEAFF. The DNA of the CDR3 is TGTGCCACCAGCAGAGACCCAGGGGCGCTTGAAGCTTTCTTT.

V gene TRBV5-1 combines with J gene TRBJ2-5; D may be TRBD1 or TRBD2 (5 bases each). Germline CDR1 is SGHRS and CDR2 is YFSETQ. Trimming pared 3 bases from V and 5 bases from J, leaving 20 bases between. This CDR3 contains 16 residues. This CDR3 reads CASSSALGPSRETQYF. The CDR3 DNA reads as TGCGCCAGCAGCTCGGCCTTGGGACCATCAAGGGAGACCCAGTACTTC.

On this clone itself: Other DNA sequences in this specimen translate into the identical CDR3. The chain recombines TRBV5-1 with TRBJ1-6; 7 nucleotides line up with TRBD1. V was clipped by 4 bases and J by 3 bases; unmatched bases: 4. The CDR3 contains 15 residues. Germline V gene data show CDR1 as SGHRS and CDR2 as YFSETQ. CDR3 nucleotides: TGCGCCAGCAGCGGCGGGACAGACTATAATTCACCCCTCCACTTT. This codes for CASSGGTDYNSPLHF.

The chain couples TRBV10-3 to TRBJ2-5; 12 nucleotides match TRBD2. Germline V gene data show CDR1 as ENHRY and CDR2 as SYGVKD. Trimming took 2 bases from V and 2 from J; bases not matched to a gene: 3. This CDR3 is built from 16 residues. CDR3 bases: TGTGCCATCAGTGAGCGGACTAGCGGGACTCAAGAGACCCAGTACTTC. The encoded protein is CAISERTSGTQETQYF.

This clone showed up just a few times. V is TRBV4-1 and J is TRBJ1-5; no definite D call. The V gene lost 4 bases and the J gene lost 9 bases, with 16 bases spanning the gap. Per the germline V gene, CDR1 is MGHRA and CDR2 is YSYEKL. This CDR3 contains 14 residues. The CDR3, as DNA: TGCGCCAGCAGCCCTGGTAGGGAGATTGGGCCCCAGCATTTT. Residues: CASSPGREIGPQHF.

The genes are TRBV2 and TRBJ1-1; 9 nucleotides align to TRBD1. This CDR3 region has 15 residues. Per the germline V gene, CDR1 is SNHLY and CDR2 is FYNNEI. With V trimmed by 6 bases and J by 1 base, 6 bases remained unmatched. The CDR3 protein is CASSNDRGTNTEAFF. In nucleotides, the CDR3 is TGTGCCAGCAGCAACGACAGGGGGACGAACACTGAAGCTTTCTTT.

The rearrangement joins TRBV9 to TRBJ1-6, with TRBD1 identical over 10 bases. This CDR3 comprises 16 residues. V lost 3 bases, J lost 3 bases, and 3 bases stayed unmatched. The V gene's germline CDR1 is SGDLS and CDR2 YYNGEE. The CDR3 is CASSARDRGYNSPLHF. The DNA for the CDR3 is TGTGCCAGCAGCGCACGGGACAGGGGCTATAATTCACCCCTCCACTTT.

J is TRBJ2-5 and V is TRBV5-4; TRBD1 is a possible D gene (6 bases). Germline values: CDR1 SGHNT, CDR2 YYREEE (reference sequence). The ends were cut back, 4 bases at V and 2 bases at J, with 12 bases in the middle. The CDR3 consists of 14 residues. The chain's CDR3 is CASSARDIQETQYF. Written as DNA, the CDR3 is TGTGCCAGCAGCGCCCGGGACATACAAGAGACCCAGTACTTC.